This TCR beta chain was sequenced for a study of CD8+ T cells in alopecia areata. Broader study findings: Sequencing of scalp samples also captures resident alphabeta T cells of normal skin.

RNA was extracted and reverse transcribed into cDNA as the sequencing template. Sequencing used immunoSEQ multiplex PCR; TCRdb keeps in-frame clones, though not all of them. In total the sample includes over 100,000 clones, none of them seen once. This clone was counted a few times. The antigen is unknown. Translating the DNA gives a protein that differs from the TCRdb entry at residue 13; the protein shown here is that DNA translation. Mouse gene names apply. The read falls 3 residues short of the CDR3 end, and the missing part is taken from the germline J gene. The CDR3 is 16 amino acids. Trimming removed 0 bases from V and 3 bases from J; junction bases left unmatched: 3. Germline V lookup: CDR1 FNHDT, CDR2 SITEND (reference sequence).

The chain employs TRBV19 and TRBJ1-6; 7 bases are a match to TRBD1. TRBJ1-6 is known as an ORF, though its function is uncertain. Specimen: lesional skin. The TCR sequence derives from a C3H/HeJ mouse with alopecia areata. This strain's MHC haplotype is H2-k. The CDR3 sequence is CASSIDNRGYNSPLYF. CDR3 DNA (partial): TGTGCCAGCAGTATAGATAACAGGGGCTATAATTCGCCC.